The clone carrying this T cell receptor beta chain was seen more than once but under ten times. TCRdb re-called the RT-PCR reads with MiXCR, one entry per CDR3 protein. Of hundreds of thousands of distinct CDR3 sequences in the sample, roughly 16% were seen once. The data are from a study of patients and donors after allogeneic stem cell transplantation. Germline CDR1 and CDR2: LGHNA and YSLEER. The CDR3 consists of 17 residues. Trimming pared 2 bases from V and 1 base from J, leaving 14 bases between. The clonotype comes from a human donor who was either an allogeneic HSCT recipient or a stem cell or donor lymphocyte infusion donor (not recorded which). It is not recorded whose cells these are; they may come from a transplant donor. Sequenced: blood, either unsorted or a sorted T cell fraction (not recorded which). The J gene is TRBJ2-2, the V gene TRBV4-3; weak D call: TRBD1 (6 bases). The CDR3 DNA is TGCGCCAGCAGCCAACCAAAAGGGGGATTGAACACCGGGGAGCTGTTTTTT. It encodes CASSQPKGGLNTGELFF.